This T cell receptor beta chain was found in a study of OX40 agonist ivuxolimab in advanced cancers. Study conclusions and caveats: Expanded peripheral T-cell antigen specificity went undetermined.

With respect to this clone: Its cognate antigen is unknown.

This CDR3 is built from 15 residues. With 3 bases removed from V and 0 bases from J, the gap between germline ends came to 10 bases. The germline gives CDR1 SGHRS, CDR2 YFSETQ. The repertoire was sequenced with immunoSEQ multiplex PCR; TCRdb's copy has only in-frame clones and lacks some. Of roughly 40,000 clones in the sample, nearly 90% were seen once. The chain joins TRBV5-1 to TRBJ2-1; D call uncertain. Material: CD4+ or CD8+ T cells sorted from blood, obtained in a trial of the OX40 agonist ivuxolimab. This clonotype originated in an adult with an advanced solid tumor such as melanoma, head and neck, liver or kidney cancer. CDR3 sequence: CASSWLVGSYNEQFF. The CDR3 DNA follows: TGCGCCAGCAGCTGGCTTGTAGGCTCCTACAATGAGCAGTTCTTC.